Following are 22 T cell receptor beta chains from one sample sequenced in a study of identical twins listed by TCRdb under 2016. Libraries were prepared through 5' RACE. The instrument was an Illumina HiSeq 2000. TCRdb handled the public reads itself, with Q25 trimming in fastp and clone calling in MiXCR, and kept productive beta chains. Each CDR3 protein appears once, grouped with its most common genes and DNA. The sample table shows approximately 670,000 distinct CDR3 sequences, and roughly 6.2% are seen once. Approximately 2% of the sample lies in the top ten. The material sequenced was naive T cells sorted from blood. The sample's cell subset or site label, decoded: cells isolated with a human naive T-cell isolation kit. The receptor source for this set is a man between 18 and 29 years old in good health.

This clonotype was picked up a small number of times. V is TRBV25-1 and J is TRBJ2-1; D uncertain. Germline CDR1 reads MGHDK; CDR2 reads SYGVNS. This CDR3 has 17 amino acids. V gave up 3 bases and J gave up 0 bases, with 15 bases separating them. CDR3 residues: CASSDFFELSSYNEQFF. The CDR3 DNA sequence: TGTGCCAGCAGTGATTTTTTCGAACTGAGCTCCTACAATGAGCAGTTCTTC.

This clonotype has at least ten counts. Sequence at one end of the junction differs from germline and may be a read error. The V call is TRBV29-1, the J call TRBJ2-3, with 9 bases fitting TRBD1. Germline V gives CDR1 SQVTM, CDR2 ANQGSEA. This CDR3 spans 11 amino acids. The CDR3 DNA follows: TGCAGCGTTGAGCACCGGACCGGGACAGGGTTT. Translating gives CSVEHRTGTGF.

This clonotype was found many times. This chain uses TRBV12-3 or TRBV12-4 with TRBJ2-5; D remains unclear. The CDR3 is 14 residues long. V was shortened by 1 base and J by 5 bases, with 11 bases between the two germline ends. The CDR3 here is CASSLGVASETQYF. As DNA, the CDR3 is TGTGCCAGCAGTTTAGGAGTGGCCTCTGAGACCCAGTACTTC.

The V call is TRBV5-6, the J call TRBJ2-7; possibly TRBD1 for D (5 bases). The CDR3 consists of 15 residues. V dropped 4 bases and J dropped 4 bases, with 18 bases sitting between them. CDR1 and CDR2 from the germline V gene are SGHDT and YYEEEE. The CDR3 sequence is CASSPVDSTWYEQYF. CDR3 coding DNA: TGTGCCAGCAGCCCGGTAGACAGTACGTGGTACGAGCAGTACTTC.

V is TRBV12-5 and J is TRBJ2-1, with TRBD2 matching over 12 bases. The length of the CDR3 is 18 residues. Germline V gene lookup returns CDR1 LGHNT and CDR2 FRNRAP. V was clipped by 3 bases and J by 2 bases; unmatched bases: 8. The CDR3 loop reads CASGFLAGGPSPYNEQFF. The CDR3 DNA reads TGTGCTAGTGGTTTTCTAGCGGGAGGGCCGTCACCCTACAATGAGCAGTTCTTC.

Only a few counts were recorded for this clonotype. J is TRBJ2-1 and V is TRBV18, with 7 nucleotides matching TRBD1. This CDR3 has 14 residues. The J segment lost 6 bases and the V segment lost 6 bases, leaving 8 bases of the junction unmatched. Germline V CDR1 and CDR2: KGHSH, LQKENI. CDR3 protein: CASSAGTESNEQFF. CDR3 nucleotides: TGTGCCAGCTCCGCCGGGACAGAGTCCAATGAGCAGTTCTTC.

This CDR3 is CASSLETGRRSSYNEQFF. The DNA of the CDR3 is TGCGCCAGCAGCTTGGAAACGGGACGCCGGAGCTCCTACAATGAGCAGTTCTTC. The J gene is TRBJ2-1, the V gene TRBV5-1; TRBD1 or TRBD2 may be the D gene (5 bases each). CDR1 is SGHRS and CDR2 is YFSETQ in the germline V gene. This CDR3 has 18 residues. Trimming removed 0 bases from V and 0 bases from J, with 16 bases in between.

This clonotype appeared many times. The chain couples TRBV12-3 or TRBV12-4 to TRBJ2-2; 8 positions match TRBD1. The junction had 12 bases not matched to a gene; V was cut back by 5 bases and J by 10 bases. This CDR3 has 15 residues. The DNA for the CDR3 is TGTGCCAGCAGTCCCCGGGACAGGCGTACCATGGAGCTGTTTTTT. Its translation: CASSPRDRRTMELFF.

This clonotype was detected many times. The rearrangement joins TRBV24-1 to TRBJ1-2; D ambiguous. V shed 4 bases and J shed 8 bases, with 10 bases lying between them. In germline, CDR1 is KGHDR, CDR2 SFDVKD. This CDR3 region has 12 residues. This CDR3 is CATSDRARGYTF. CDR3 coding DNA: TGTGCCACCAGTGACCGCGCCCGGGGCTACACCTTC.

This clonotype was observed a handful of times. The CDR3 nucleotides are TGTGCCAGCAGCTCCGCCGGGCTGGCCTACGAGCAGTACTTC. Encoded protein: CASSSAGLAYEQYF. The genes are TRBV7-2 and TRBJ2-7, with D unresolved. The ends were cut back, 4 bases at V and 2 bases at J, with 12 bases in the middle. The CDR3 is 14 amino acids. The germline V gene encodes CDR1 SGHTA and CDR2 FQGNSA.

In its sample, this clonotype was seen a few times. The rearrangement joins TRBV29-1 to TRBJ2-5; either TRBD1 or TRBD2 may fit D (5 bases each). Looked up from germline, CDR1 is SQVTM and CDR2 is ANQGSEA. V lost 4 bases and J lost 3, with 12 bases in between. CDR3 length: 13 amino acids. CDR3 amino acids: CSVAGTDKETQYF. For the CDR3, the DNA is TGCAGCGTTGCCGGGACCGATAAAGAGACCCAGTACTTC.

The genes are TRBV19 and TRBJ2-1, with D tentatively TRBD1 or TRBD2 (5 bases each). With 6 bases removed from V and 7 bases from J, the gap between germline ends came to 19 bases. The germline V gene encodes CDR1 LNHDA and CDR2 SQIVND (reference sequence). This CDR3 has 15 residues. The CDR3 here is CASSIRDAARNEQFF. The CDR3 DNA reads TGTGCCAGTAGCATCCGGGACGCCGCTCGGAATGAGCAGTTCTTC.

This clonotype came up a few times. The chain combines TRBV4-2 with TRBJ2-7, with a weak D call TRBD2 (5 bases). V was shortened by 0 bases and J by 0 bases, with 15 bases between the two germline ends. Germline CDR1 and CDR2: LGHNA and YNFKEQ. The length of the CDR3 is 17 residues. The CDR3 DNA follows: TGTGCCAGCAGCCAAGATGAGGGCCAGCCTCTCTCCTACGAGCAGTACTTC. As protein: CASSQDEGQPLSYEQYF.

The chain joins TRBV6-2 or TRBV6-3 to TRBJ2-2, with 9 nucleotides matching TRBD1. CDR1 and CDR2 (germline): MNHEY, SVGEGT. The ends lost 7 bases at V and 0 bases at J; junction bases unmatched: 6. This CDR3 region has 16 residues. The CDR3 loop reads CASTRDRVANTGELFF. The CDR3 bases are TGTGCCAGCACCAGGGACAGGGTCGCGAACACCGGGGAGCTGTTTTTT.

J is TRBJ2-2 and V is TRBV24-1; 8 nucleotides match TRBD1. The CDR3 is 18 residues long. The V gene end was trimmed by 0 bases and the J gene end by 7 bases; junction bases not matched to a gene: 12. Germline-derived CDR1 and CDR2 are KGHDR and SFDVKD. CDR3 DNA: TGTGCCACCAGTGATTTGGTCACGACAGGGGAACGAGGCGGGGAGCTGTTTTTT. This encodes CATSDLVTTGERGGELFF.

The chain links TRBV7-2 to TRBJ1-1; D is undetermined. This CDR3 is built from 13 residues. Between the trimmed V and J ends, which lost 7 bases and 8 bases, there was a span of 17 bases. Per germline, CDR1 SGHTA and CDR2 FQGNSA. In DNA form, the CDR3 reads TGTGCCAGCACCACTTTAGGGCGCAGGGAAGCTTTCTTT. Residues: CASTTLGRREAFF.

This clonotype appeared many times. DNA of the CDR3: TGTGCCAGCAGTCCGGGGGTAATGAACACTGAAGCTTTCTTT. Translating gives CASSPGVMNTEAFF. This chain connects TRBV12-3 or TRBV12-4 to TRBJ1-1, with D possibly being TRBD1 (5 bases). The CDR3 covers 14 residues. V lost 5 bases and J 0 bases, leaving 10 bases between the germline ends.

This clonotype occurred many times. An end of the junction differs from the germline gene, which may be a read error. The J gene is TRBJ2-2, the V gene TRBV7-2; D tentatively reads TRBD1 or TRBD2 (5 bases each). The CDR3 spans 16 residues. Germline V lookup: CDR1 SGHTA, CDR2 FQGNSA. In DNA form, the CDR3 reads TGCGCCAGCAGCTTGGTAACGGGACCGAACACCGGGGAGCTGTTTTTT. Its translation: CASSLVTGPNTGELFF.

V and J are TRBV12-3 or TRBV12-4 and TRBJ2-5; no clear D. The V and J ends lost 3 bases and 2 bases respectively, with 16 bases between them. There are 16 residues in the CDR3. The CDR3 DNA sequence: TGTGCCAGCAGTTTCGGCCGAAATAATCCACAAGAGACCCAGTACTTC. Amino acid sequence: CASSFGRNNPQETQYF.

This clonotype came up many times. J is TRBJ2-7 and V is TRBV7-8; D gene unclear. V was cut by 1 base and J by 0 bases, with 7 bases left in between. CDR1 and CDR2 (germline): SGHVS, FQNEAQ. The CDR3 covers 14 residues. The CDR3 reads CASSLGQSSYEQYF. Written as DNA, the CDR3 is TGTGCCAGCAGCTTAGGTCAAAGCTCCTACGAGCAGTACTTC.

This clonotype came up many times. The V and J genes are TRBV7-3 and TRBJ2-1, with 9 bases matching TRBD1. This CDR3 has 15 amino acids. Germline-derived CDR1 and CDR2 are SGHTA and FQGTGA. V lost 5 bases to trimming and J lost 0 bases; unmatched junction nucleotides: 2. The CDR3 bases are TGTGCCAGCAGCGCGGACAGGGGCTCCTACAATGAGCAGTTCTTC. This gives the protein CASSADRGSYNEQFF. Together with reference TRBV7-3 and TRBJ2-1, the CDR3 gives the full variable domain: GAGVSQTPSNKVTEKGKYVELRCDPISGHTALYWYRQSLGQGPEFLIYFQGTGAADDSGLPNDRFFAVRPEGSVSTLKIQRTERGDSAVYLCASSADRGSYNEQFFGPGTRLTVL.

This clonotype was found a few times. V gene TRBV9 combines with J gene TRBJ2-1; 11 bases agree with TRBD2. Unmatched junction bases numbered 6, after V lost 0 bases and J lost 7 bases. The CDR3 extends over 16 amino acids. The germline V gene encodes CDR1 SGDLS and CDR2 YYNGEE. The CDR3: CASSVALAGGRNEQFF. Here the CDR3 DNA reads TGTGCCAGCAGCGTAGCGCTAGCGGGAGGACGTAATGAGCAGTTCTTC.